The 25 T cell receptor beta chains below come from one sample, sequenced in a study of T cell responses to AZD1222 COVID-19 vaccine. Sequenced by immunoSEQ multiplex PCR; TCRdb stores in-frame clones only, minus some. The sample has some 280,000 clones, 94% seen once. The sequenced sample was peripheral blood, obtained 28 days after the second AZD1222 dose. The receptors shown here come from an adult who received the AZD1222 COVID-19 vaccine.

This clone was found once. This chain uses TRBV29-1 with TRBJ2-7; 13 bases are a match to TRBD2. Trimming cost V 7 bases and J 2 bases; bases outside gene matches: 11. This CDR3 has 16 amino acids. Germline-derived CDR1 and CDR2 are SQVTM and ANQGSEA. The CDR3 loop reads CSAGDPGLAGTYEQYF. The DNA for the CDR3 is TGCAGCGCCGGGGATCCGGGACTAGCGGGAACCTACGAGCAGTACTTC.

The CDR3 loop is CASSSGTGPTEAFF. As DNA, the CDR3 is TGTGCCAGCAGCTCGGGGACAGGACCCACTGAAGCTTTCTTT. This rearrangement joins TRBV5-4 to TRBJ1-1, with 8 bases aligning to TRBD1. The CDR3 sequence is 14 residues long. CDR1 and CDR2 from the germline V gene are SGHNT and YYREEE (reference sequence). The trim removed 3 bases at V and 4 bases at J, leaving 5 bases unmatched.

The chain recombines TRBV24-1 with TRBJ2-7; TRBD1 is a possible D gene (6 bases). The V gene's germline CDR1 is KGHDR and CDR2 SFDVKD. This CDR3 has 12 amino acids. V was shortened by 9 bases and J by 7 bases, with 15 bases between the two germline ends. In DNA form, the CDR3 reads TGTGCCACCGCTAACAGGGTAGGGGAGCAGTACTTC. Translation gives CATANRVGEQYF.

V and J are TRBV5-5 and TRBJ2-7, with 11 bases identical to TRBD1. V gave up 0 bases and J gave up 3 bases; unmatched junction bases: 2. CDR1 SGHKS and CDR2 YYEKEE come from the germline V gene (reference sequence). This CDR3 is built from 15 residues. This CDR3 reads CASSLGGQGDYEQYF. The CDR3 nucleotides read TGTGCCAGCAGCTTGGGGGGACAGGGGGACTACGAGCAGTACTTC. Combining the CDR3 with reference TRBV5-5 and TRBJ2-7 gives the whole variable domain DAGVTQSPTHLIKTRGQQVTLRCSPISGHKSVSWYQQVLGQGPQFIFQYYEKEERGRGNFPDRFSARQFPNYSSELNVNALLLGDSALYLCASSLGGQGDYEQYFGPGTRLTVT.

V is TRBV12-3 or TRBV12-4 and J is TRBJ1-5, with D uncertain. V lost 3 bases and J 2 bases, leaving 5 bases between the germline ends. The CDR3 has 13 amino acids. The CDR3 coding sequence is TGTGCCAGCAGTTTTATGGGCAATCAGCCCCAGCATTTT. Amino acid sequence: CASSFMGNQPQHF.

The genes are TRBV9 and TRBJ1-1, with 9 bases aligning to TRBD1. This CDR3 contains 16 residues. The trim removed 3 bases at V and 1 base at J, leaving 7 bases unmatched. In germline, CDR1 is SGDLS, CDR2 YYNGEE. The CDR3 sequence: CASSGTGTGRNTEAFF. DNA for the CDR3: TGTGCCAGCAGCGGGACCGGGACAGGGAGGAACACTGAAGCTTTCTTT.

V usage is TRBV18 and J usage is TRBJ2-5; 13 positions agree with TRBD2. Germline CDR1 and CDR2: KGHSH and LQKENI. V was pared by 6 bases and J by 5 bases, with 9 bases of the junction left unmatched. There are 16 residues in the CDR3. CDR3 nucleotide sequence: TGTGCCAGCTCGCACCAAAGGACTAGCGGGGGTGAGACCCAGTACTTC. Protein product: CASSHQRTSGGETQYF.

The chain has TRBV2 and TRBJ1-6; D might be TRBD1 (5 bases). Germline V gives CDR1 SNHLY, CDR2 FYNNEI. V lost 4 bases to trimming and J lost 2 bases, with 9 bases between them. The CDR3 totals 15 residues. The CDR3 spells CASSGGATYNSPLHF. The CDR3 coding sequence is TGTGCCAGCAGTGGAGGGGCCACCTATAATTCACCCCTCCACTTT.

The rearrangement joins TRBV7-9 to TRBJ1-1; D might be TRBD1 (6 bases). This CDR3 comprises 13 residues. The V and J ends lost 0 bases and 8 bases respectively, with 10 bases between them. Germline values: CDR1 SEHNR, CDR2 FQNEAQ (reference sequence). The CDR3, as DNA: TGTGCCAGCAGCTTAGCGGGGGGCCACGAAGCTTTCTTT. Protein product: CASSLAGGHEAFF.

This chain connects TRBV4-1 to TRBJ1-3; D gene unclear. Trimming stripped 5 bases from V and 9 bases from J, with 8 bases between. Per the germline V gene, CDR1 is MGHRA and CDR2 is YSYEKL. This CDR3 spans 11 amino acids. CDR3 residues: CASSGRGTIYF. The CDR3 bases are TGCGCCAGCAGCGGTCGCGGCACCATATATTTT.

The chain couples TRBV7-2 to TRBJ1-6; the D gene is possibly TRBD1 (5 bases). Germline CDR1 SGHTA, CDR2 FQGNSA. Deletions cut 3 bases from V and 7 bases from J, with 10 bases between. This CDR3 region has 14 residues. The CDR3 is CASSLDTTNSPLHF. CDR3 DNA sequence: TGTGCCAGCAGCTTGGACACAACAAATTCACCCCTCCACTTT. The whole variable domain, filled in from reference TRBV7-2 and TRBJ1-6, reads GAGVSQSPSNKVTEKGKDVELRCDPISGHTALYWYRQSLGQGLEFLIYFQGNSAPDKSGLPSDRFSAERTGGSVSTLTIQRTQQEDSAVYLCASSLDTTNSPLHFGNGTRLTVT.

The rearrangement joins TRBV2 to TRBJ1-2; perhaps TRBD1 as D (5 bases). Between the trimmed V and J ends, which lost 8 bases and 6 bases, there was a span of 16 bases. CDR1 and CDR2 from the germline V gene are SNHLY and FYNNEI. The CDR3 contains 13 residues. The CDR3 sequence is CASRQGGPDGYTF. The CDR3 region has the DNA TGTGCCAGCCGCCAGGGAGGGCCGGATGGCTACACCTTC.

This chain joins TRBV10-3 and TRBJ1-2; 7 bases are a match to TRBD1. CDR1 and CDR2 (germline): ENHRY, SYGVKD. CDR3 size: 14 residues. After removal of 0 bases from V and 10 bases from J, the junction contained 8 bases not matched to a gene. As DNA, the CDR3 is TGTGCCATCAGTGAGTCGCAGCGGGACAGCCTCTACACCTTC. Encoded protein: CAISESQRDSLYTF.

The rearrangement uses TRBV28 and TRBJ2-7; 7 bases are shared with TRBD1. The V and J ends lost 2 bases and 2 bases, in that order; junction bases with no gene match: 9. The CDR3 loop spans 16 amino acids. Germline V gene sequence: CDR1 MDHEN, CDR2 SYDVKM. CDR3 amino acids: CASSLVGGAFTYEQYF. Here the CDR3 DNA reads TGTGCCAGCAGTTTAGTAGGGGGCGCTTTTACCTACGAGCAGTACTTC.

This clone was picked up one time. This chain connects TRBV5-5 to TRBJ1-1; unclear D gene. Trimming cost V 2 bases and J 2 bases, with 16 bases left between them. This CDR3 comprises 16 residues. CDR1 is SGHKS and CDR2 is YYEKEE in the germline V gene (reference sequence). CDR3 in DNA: TGTGCCAGCAGCTTCATCAGTGTAGCGGGAAACACTGAAGCTTTCTTT. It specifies CASSFISVAGNTEAFF.

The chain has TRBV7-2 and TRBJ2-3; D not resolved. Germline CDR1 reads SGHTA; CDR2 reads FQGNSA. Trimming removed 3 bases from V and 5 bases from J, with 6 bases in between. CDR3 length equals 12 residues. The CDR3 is CASSFQIDTQYF. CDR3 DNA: TGTGCCAGCAGCTTTCAAATAGATACGCAGTATTTT.

CDR3 DNA sequence: TGTGCCAGCAGCCAACGGGGCGCGAGTGCCGGGGAGCTGTTTTTT. Protein product: CASSQRGASAGELFF. The chain combines TRBV3-1 (or the pseudogene TRBV3-2) with TRBJ2-2; D possibly matches TRBD1 or TRBD2 (5 bases each). This CDR3 has 15 amino acids. The germline V gene has CDR1 LGHDT and CDR2 YNNKEL (reference sequence). Trimming pared 2 bases from V and 6 bases from J, leaving 13 bases between.

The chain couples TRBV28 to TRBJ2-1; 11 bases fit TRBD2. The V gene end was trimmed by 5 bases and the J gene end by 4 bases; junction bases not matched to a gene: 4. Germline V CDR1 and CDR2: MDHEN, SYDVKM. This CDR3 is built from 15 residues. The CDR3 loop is CASSLGLAEYNEQFF. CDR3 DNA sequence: TGTGCCAGCAGTCTGGGACTAGCGGAGTACAATGAGCAGTTCTTC.

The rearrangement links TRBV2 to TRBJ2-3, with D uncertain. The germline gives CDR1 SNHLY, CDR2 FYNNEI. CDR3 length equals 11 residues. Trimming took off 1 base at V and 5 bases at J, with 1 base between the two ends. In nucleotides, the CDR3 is TGTGCCAGCAGTGAAGAAGATACGCAGTATTTT. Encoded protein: CASSEEDTQYF.

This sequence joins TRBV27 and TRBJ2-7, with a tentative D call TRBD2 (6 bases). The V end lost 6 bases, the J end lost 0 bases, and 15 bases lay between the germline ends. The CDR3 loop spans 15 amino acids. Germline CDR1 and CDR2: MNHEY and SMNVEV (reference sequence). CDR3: CASRLVRGLSYEQYF. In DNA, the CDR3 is TGTGCCAGCAGATTGGTGCGGGGTCTCTCCTACGAGCAGTACTTC.

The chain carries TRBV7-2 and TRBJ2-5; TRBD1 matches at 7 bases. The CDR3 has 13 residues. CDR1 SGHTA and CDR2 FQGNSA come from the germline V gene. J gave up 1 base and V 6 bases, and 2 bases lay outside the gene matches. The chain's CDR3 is CASRRTGQETQYF. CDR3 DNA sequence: TGTGCCAGCAGACGGACAGGCCAAGAGACCCAGTACTTC. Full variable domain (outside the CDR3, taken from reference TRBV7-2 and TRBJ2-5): GAGVSQSPSNKVTEKGKDVELRCDPISGHTALYWYRQSLGQGLEFLIYFQGNSAPDKSGLPSDRFSAERTGGSVSTLTIQRTQQEDSAVYLCASRRTGQETQYFGPGTRLLVL.

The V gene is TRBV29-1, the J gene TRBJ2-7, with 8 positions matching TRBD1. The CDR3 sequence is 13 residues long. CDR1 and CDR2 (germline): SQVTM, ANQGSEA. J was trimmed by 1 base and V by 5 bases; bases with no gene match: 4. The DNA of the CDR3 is TGCAGCGTTTCAGGGGGCAAATCCTACGAGCAGTACTTC. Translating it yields CSVSGGKSYEQYF.

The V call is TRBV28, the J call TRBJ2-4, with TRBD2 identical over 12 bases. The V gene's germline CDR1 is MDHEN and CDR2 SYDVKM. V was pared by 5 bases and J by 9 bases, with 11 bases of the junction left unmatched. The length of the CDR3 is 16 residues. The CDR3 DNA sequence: TGTGCCAGCAGTCTTAACGGACTAGCGGGAAGGGCCATTCAGTACTTC. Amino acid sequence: CASSLNGLAGRAIQYF.

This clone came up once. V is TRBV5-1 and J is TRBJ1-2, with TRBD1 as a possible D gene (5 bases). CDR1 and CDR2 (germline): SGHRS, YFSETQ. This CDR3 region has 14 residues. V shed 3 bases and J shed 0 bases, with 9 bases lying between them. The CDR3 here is CASSSRGANYGYTF. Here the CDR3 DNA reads TGCGCCAGCAGCTCGCGAGGGGCTAACTATGGCTACACCTTC.

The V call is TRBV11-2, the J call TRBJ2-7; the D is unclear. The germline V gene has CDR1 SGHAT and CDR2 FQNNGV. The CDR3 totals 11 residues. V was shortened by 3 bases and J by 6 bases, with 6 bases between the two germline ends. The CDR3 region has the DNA TGTGCCAGCAGCTTTGGTCGCGAGCAGTACTTC. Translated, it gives CASSFGREQYF.